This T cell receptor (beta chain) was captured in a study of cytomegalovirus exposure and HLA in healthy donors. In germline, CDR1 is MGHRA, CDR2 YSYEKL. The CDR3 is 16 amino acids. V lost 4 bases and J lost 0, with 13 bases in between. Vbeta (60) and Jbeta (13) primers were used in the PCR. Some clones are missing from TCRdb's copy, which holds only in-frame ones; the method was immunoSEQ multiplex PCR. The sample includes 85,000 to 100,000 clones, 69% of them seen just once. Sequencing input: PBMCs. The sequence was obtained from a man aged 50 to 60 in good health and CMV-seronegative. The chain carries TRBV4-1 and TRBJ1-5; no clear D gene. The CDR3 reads CASSPDWRSSNQPQHF. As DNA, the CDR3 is TGCGCCAGCAGCCCGGATTGGAGAAGTAGCAATCAGCCCCAGCATTTT.